These T cell receptor beta chains were read from a single sample in a study of blood T cell repertoires in COVID-19. Data came from immunoSEQ multiplex PCR; TCRdb stores just in-frame clones and leaves some out. The data hold 350,000 to 550,000 clones, with 87% observed a single time. The sequenced sample consisted of PBMCs or T cells enriched from blood (not recorded which). Receptors were obtained from a woman under 30 with acute COVID-19. CDR3s include the opening cysteine and the closing phenylalanine or tryptophan. D genes are given only for firm matches. Expanded clones get a size class; other rows say once, few or many, or leave the size out.

d_gene,abundance,v_gene,j_gene,CDR3aa,CDR3nt
TRBD1,once,TRBV2,TRBJ1-5,CASSGTGGAYQPQHF,TGTGCCAGCAGTGGGACAGGGGGCGCGTATCAGCCCCAGCATTTT
TRBD1,NA,TRBV2,TRBJ1-4,CASSEMTGRREKLFF,TGTGCCAGCAGTGAAATGACAGGGAGGAGGGAGAAACTGTTTTTT
NA,NA,TRBV7-8,TRBJ1-1,CASSLALEGTEAFF,TGTGCCAGCAGCTTAGCGCTAGAGGGCACTGAAGCTTTCTTT
TRBD1,NA,TRBV15,TRBJ1-2,CATSRDRAGGGYTF,TGTGCCACCAGCAGAGATCGGGCAGGGGGAGGCTACACCTTC
TRBD1,once,TRBV11-2,TRBJ1-2,CASSYGTGDYGYTF,TGTGCCAGCAGCTACGGGACAGGGGACTATGGCTACACCTTC
NA,NA,TRBV7-2,TRBJ1-2,CASSSTPQGRGYTF,TGTGCCAGCAGCTCCACCCCACAGGGCCGGGGCTACACCTTC
NA,NA,TRBV2,TRBJ1-1,CASSLSVTDRTEAFF,TGTGCCAGCAGTTTAAGTGTAACTGATCGGACTGAAGCTTTCTTT
TRBD2,NA,TRBV3-1/TRBV3-2,TRBJ2-1,CASSSGTISNEQFF,TGTGCCAGCAGTAGCGGGACTATATCTAATGAGCAGTTCTTC
NA,NA,TRBV9,TRBJ2-5,CASSVAGQGLKETQYF,TGTGCCAGCAGCGTAGCGGGTCAGGGGCTCAAAGAGACCCAGTACTTC
NA,NA,TRBV5-1,TRBJ2-5,CASSLSGLQETQYF,TGCGCCAGCAGCTTGAGCGGCCTACAAGAGACCCAGTACTTC
TRBD1,NA,TRBV9,TRBJ1-5,CASSGSGQGRQPQHF,TGTGCCAGCAGCGGGTCCGGACAGGGGCGTCAGCCCCAGCATTTT
NA,NA,TRBV10-3,TRBJ2-7,CAIRVGSSYEQYF,TGTGCCATCAGGGTGGGGAGCTCCTACGAGCAGTACTTC
TRBD1,NA,TRBV28,TRBJ2-7,CASSFFRDRVYEQYF,TGTGCCAGCAGTTTTTTCCGGGACAGGGTCTACGAGCAGTACTTC
NA,few,TRBV15,TRBJ1-2,CATRGVGGGYTF,TGTGCCACCAGAGGGGTAGGGGGAGGCTACACCTTC
NA,NA,TRBV3-1/TRBV3-2,TRBJ1-1,CASSQARGYTEAFF,TGTGCCAGCAGCCAAGCTAGGGGGTACACTGAAGCTTTCTTT
NA,NA,TRBV27,TRBJ1-1,CASSPRTTINTEAFF,TGTGCCAGCAGTCCCCGGACAACTATTAACACTGAAGCTTTCTTT
TRBD1,NA,TRBV10-2,TRBJ1-6,CASSAPGQRSNSPLHF,TGCGCCAGCAGTGCCCCGGGACAGCGCAGTAATTCACCCCTCCACTTT